One and the same sample provided the 30 T cell receptor beta chains below, sequenced in a study of human versus mouse CDR3 diversity and MHC coevolution. The protocol was immunoSEQ multiplex PCR, while the TCRdb copy is restricted to in-frame clones and leaves out a portion. The top ten hold approximately 0.15% of the sample, which has about 73,000 clones, 92% seen once. Sequencing used naive CD4+ T cells from blood. Described subset: CD45RO-negative CD62L-positive naive CD4 T cells. All receptors come from a person aged 25 to 69 in good health.

V usage is TRBV25-1 and J usage is TRBJ2-7; 8 bases match TRBD1. Germline CDR1 reads MGHDK; CDR2 reads SYGVNS. After removal of 3 bases from V and 4 bases from J, the junction contained 8 bases not matched to a gene. CDR3 length: 15 amino acids. The CDR3 DNA reads as TGTGCCAGCAGTGACCCCTGGACAGGGATTTACGAGCAGTACTTC. Protein sequence: CASSDPWTGIYEQYF.

This clone was counted a few times. The rearrangement joins TRBV7-9 to TRBJ1-5, with 7 bases lining up with TRBD1. The CDR3 extends over 15 amino acids. Looked up from germline, CDR1 is SEHNR and CDR2 is FQNEAQ (reference sequence). The V gene end was trimmed by 4 bases and the J gene end by 3 bases; junction bases not matched to a gene: 6. The CDR3 loop is CASSSNRGPNQPQHF. In DNA form, the CDR3 reads TGTGCCAGCAGCTCCAACAGGGGCCCCAATCAGCCCCAGCATTTT.

The gene calls are TRBV7-2 and TRBJ1-2; D might be TRBD1 (5 bases). The V and J ends lost 5 bases and 4 bases respectively, with 14 bases between them. The CDR3 is made up of 14 amino acids. The germline CDR1 and CDR2 sequences are SGHTA and FQGNSA. CDR3 protein: CASSRSDISYGYTF. The CDR3 bases are TGTGCCAGCAGCCGCTCGGACATATCCTATGGCTACACCTTC.

The chain couples TRBV5-4 to TRBJ1-4; TRBD1 is a possible D gene (5 bases). This CDR3 has 16 residues. Germline-derived CDR1 and CDR2 are SGHNT and YYREEE (reference sequence). The V end lost 1 base, the J end lost 2 bases, and 12 bases lay between the germline ends. For the CDR3, the DNA is TGTGCCAGCAGCTTGTATTTAGGGGCGACTAATGAAAAACTGTTTTTT. It specifies CASSLYLGATNEKLFF.

The J gene is TRBJ1-1, the V gene TRBV19, with D possibly TRBD1 on 5 matching bases. The CDR3 contains 16 residues. CDR1 is LNHDA, CDR2 SQIVND, per germline (reference sequence). Deletions cut 5 bases from V and 3 bases from J, with 19 bases between. As DNA, the CDR3 is TGTGCCAGTAGTGCCTACTCATCGGGGGTCCACACTGAAGCTTTCTTT. Its protein is CASSAYSSGVHTEAFF.

The CDR3 here is CASNRGGGELFF. The CDR3, as DNA: TGTGCCAGCAACAGGGGGGGCGGGGAGCTGTTTTTT. The rearrangement joins TRBV27 to TRBJ2-2; D is possibly TRBD1 (8 bases). This CDR3 region has 12 residues. The V gene lost 7 bases and the J gene lost 7 bases, with 10 bases spanning the gap. CDR1 is MNHEY and CDR2 is SMNVEV in the germline V gene (reference sequence).

The V and J genes are TRBV2 and TRBJ2-1, with 8 positions matching TRBD1. The CDR3 extends over 13 amino acids. Trimming cost V 6 bases and J 9 bases; bases outside gene matches: 7. Germline V gives CDR1 SNHLY, CDR2 FYNNEI. CDR3: CASRQAGGGEQFF. The CDR3 nucleotides are TGTGCCAGCAGACAGGCAGGGGGCGGTGAGCAGTTCTTC.

This sequence joins TRBV19 and TRBJ1-6, with 7 nucleotides matching TRBD1. The CDR3 is 15 amino acids. Germline loops: CDR1 LNHDA, CDR2 SQIVND (reference sequence). V was pared by 4 bases and J by 7 bases, with 7 bases of the junction left unmatched. CDR3 nucleotides: TGTGCCAGTAGTACCACACAGGGGCCGAATTCACCCCTCCACTTT. This translates into CASSTTQGPNSPLHF.

This chain connects TRBV5-4 to TRBJ1-6; 10 positions agree with TRBD1. Germline V gene lookup returns CDR1 SGHNT and CDR2 YYREEE (reference sequence). The CDR3 runs to 16 residues. Trimming cost V 3 bases and J 7 bases; bases outside gene matches: 7. The CDR3 nucleotides read TGTGCCAGCAGCTATGACGGGACAGGGGAAAATTCACCCCTCCACTTT. Protein: CASSYDGTGENSPLHF.

V and J are TRBV6-1 and TRBJ2-1, with D possibly being TRBD2 (6 bases). The CDR3 totals 13 residues. Germline-derived CDR1 and CDR2 are MNHNS and SASEGT. For the CDR3, the DNA is TGTGTCACCAGGAGGGGAGGTCGCAATGAGCAGTTCTTC. The encoded protein is CVTRRGGRNEQFF.

The chain is built from TRBV5-1 and TRBJ1-1, with D uncertain. The CDR3 contains 15 residues. V lost 7 bases and J lost 1, with 17 bases in between. Germline V gene sequence: CDR1 SGHRS, CDR2 YFSETQ. CDR3 coding DNA: TGCGCCAGCTCCCCCGGAGGGCAGGCGAACACTGAAGCTTTCTTT. This translates into CASSPGGQANTEAFF.

The chain couples TRBV6-5 to TRBJ1-3; no clear D. V was cut by 2 bases and J by 7 bases, with 18 bases left in between. There are 16 residues in the CDR3. Germline V gene lookup returns CDR1 MNHEY and CDR2 SVGAGI. DNA of the CDR3: TGTGCCAGCAGTTACACGGGTATCGCTCGCGGCAACACCATATATTTT. Amino acid sequence: CASSYTGIARGNTIYF.

The genes are TRBV2 and TRBJ1-1; no firm D call. Germline V gene data show CDR1 as SNHLY and CDR2 as FYNNEI. The V end was cut by 4 bases, the J end by 3 bases, with 12 bases between. This CDR3 contains 14 residues. This CDR3 reads CASSVRVGDTEAFF. The CDR3 DNA reads TGTGCCAGCAGTGTGAGGGTTGGCGACACTGAAGCTTTCTTT.

The V call is TRBV30, the J call TRBJ2-5; D perhaps matches TRBD1 (6 bases). The CDR3 runs to 14 residues. Per the germline V gene, CDR1 is GTSNPN and CDR2 is SVGIG (reference sequence). V lost 0 bases, J lost 5 bases, and 13 bases lay in between. The CDR3 DNA reads as TGTGCCTGGAGTGTACAGGGAAGAAAGGAGACCCAGTACTTC. It specifies CAWSVQGRKETQYF.

This rearrangement joins TRBV5-1 to TRBJ1-3; D is ambiguous. Trimming pared 1 base from V and 0 bases from J, leaving 5 bases between. CDR3 length: 14 amino acids. The germline V gene has CDR1 SGHRS and CDR2 YFSETQ. CDR3 nucleotide sequence: TGCGCCAGCAGCTTGATGAGCTCTGGAAACACCATATATTTT. Protein product: CASSLMSSGNTIYF.

The chain joins TRBV5-1 to TRBJ1-2; 7 bases agree with TRBD1. The trim removed 4 bases at V and 8 bases at J, leaving 11 bases unmatched. The germline gives CDR1 SGHRS, CDR2 YFSETQ. This CDR3 is 14 amino acids long. The CDR3 is CASSPLTGTDGYTF. For the CDR3, the DNA is TGCGCCAGCAGCCCCTTGACAGGGACTGACGGCTACACCTTC.

The V call is TRBV5-1, the J call TRBJ2-5; 7 positions agree with TRBD1. Germline V lookup: CDR1 SGHRS, CDR2 YFSETQ. The junction had 6 bases not matched to a gene; V was cut back by 2 bases and J by 2 bases. The CDR3 is 15 residues long. CDR3 region: CASSFLGQSQETQYF. The CDR3 coding sequence is TGCGCCAGCAGCTTTTTGGGACAGAGTCAAGAGACCCAGTACTTC.

The chain combines TRBV13 with TRBJ2-1; 8 bases align to TRBD1. The CDR3 runs to 13 residues. Germline V gene lookup returns CDR1 PRHDT and CDR2 FYEKMQ (reference sequence). V was clipped by 6 bases and J by 9 bases; unmatched bases: 7. The CDR3 sequence: CASRAQGAGEQFF. CDR3 sequence (DNA): TGTGCCAGCAGGGCCCAGGGGGCGGGTGAGCAGTTCTTC. Full variable domain (remainder filled in from reference TRBV13 and TRBJ2-1): AAGVIQSPRHLIKEKRETATLKCYPIPRHDTVYWYQQGPGQDPQFLISFYEKMQSDKGSIPDRFSAQQFSDYHSELNMSSLELGDSALYFCASRAQGAGEQFFGPGTRLTVL.

The rearrangement joins TRBV6-1 to TRBJ2-2; 12 nucleotides match TRBD2. This CDR3 has 15 amino acids. Germline CDR1 is MNHNS and CDR2 is SASEGT. The ends lost 9 bases at V and 7 bases at J; junction bases unmatched: 9. The DNA for the CDR3 is TGTGCCAGTAAGACTAGCGGGAGTTTCGGCGGGGAGCTGTTTTTT. Translated: CASKTSGSFGGELFF.

The chain uses TRBV5-4 and TRBJ1-1, with D unclear. The CDR3 spans 11 residues. Germline values: CDR1 SGHNT, CDR2 YYREEE (reference sequence). CDR3 nucleotides: TGTGCGACCACTCTGGGCCAATTGGCTTTCTTT. As protein: CATTLGQLAFF.

This clone was seen a few times. The chain has TRBV19 and TRBJ1-1, with TRBD1 as a possible D gene (5 bases). V shed 7 bases and J shed 0 bases, with 15 bases lying between them. CDR3 length equals 15 residues. Looked up from germline, CDR1 is LNHDA and CDR2 is SQIVND (reference sequence). The CDR3 nucleotides read TGTGCCAGTATAAGGGGAAGGGGAATGAACACTGAAGCTTTCTTT. Its protein is CASIRGRGMNTEAFF.

This chain joins TRBV27 and TRBJ1-6; a possible D gene is TRBD1 (6 bases). CDR3 length equals 13 residues. The V and J ends lost 6 bases and 7 bases respectively, with 10 bases between them. Germline lookup yields CDR1 MNHEY and CDR2 SMNVEV (reference sequence). The CDR3 loop is CASRDRLNSPLHF. CDR3 sequence (DNA): TGTGCCAGCAGAGACAGGCTCAATTCACCCCTCCACTTT.

The V and J genes are TRBV20-1 and TRBJ2-1, with TRBD1 matching 8 bases. The CDR3 has 11 amino acids. CDR1 and CDR2 from the germline V gene are DFQATT and SNEGSKA (reference sequence). V gave up 8 bases and J gave up 7 bases; unmatched junction bases: 4. CDR3 sequence: CSWTGTNEQFF. CDR3 coding DNA: TGCAGTTGGACAGGGACTAATGAGCAGTTCTTC.

The V and J genes are TRBV19 and TRBJ2-3, with 16 positions matching TRBD2. V gave up 4 bases and J gave up 1 base; unmatched junction bases: 8. The length of the CDR3 is 19 residues. Germline assignment: CDR1 LNHDA and CDR2 SQIVND (reference sequence). In nucleotides, the CDR3 is TGTGCCAGTAGTACGTCGGGACTAGCGGGAGGGTTACGCACAGATACGCAGTATTTT. Its translation is CASSTSGLAGGLRTDTQYF.

The J gene is TRBJ2-1, the V gene TRBV10-3; 7 bases agree with TRBD2. Germline CDR1 ENHRY, CDR2 SYGVKD. The V and J ends lost 7 bases and 4 bases, in that order; junction bases with no gene match: 7. This CDR3 comprises 14 residues. This CDR3 is CAIKGLAEYNEQFF. The CDR3 DNA reads as TGTGCCATCAAAGGGCTAGCGGAGTACAATGAGCAGTTCTTC.

The J gene is TRBJ2-5, the V gene TRBV9; 9 nucleotides line up with TRBD1. Germline V CDR1 and CDR2: SGDLS, YYNGEE. The CDR3 is made up of 14 amino acids. The junction had 5 bases not matched to a gene; V was cut back by 3 bases and J by 5 bases. Here the CDR3 DNA reads TGTGCCAGCAGCGAGGGGACAGGGAGGGAGACCCAGTACTTC. This sequence encodes CASSEGTGRETQYF.

The chain is built from TRBV27 and TRBJ2-7; D is perhaps TRBD1 (6 bases). The germline CDR1 and CDR2 sequences are MNHEY and SMNVEV (reference sequence). This CDR3 contains 11 residues. Deletions cut 2 bases from V and 12 bases from J, with 11 bases between. CDR3: CASSLRGQMYF. In nucleotides, the CDR3 is TGTGCCAGCAGTTTACGGGGACAAATGTACTTC.

The V gene is TRBV6-1, the J gene TRBJ2-5; a possible D gene is TRBD1 (5 bases). The V end was cut by 6 bases, the J end by 11 bases, with 19 bases between. The CDR3 contains 13 residues. The V gene's germline CDR1 is MNHNS and CDR2 SASEGT. Here the CDR3 DNA reads TGTGCCAGCAGCGCCGAGACAGTGGGTGAGCAGTACTTC. Amino acid sequence: CASSAETVGEQYF.

The V call is TRBV27, the J call TRBJ1-4; D unclear. Trimming removed 1 base at V and 0 bases at J, with 12 bases between. Germline V gene data show CDR1 as MNHEY and CDR2 as SMNVEV (reference sequence). The CDR3 is 17 residues long. The CDR3 spells CASSLYLSNATNEKLFF. Here the CDR3 DNA reads TGTGCCAGCAGTTTATACCTATCGAACGCAACTAATGAAAAACTGTTTTTT.

This clone was detected only once. The chain couples TRBV6-1 to TRBJ1-1; D uncertain. Trimming stripped 3 bases from V and 1 base from J, with 15 bases between. Germline CDR1 is MNHNS and CDR2 is SASEGT. The CDR3 covers 16 residues. The CDR3 sequence is CASSERQWLGNTEAFF. The CDR3, as DNA: TGTGCCAGCAGTGAGCGGCAGTGGTTGGGGAACACTGAAGCTTTCTTT.